This entry describes one TCR beta chain. Its antigen is as yet unknown. PCR was performed a second time for roughly 6 to 12 cycles using a sample-barcoded 5' primer and a J-beta primer mix. A template-switch adaptor that had 12 random nucleotides put a tag on each cDNA molecule. Via MiXCR, TCRdb re-called the 5' RACE reads, giving one row per CDR3 protein. The table has some 1.1 million distinct CDR3 sequences, 35% to 40% seen once. Looked up from germline, CDR1 is LGHNA and CDR2 is YNFKEQ. The V gene end was trimmed by 3 bases and the J gene end by 1 base; junction bases not matched to a gene: 4. This CDR3 is 15 amino acids long. These data are taken from a study of blood T cells in healthy people across ages. Whole-study context: About one barcoded TCR beta cDNA was captured per two T cells.

Whole-study findings and limits: Older age went with lower TCR beta diversity per million T cells, in a roughly linear way.

This rearrangement joins TRBV4-2 to TRBJ1-1; 8 nucleotides line up with TRBD1. The sequencing input was blood. This clonotype was sampled from a man in his late teens or twenties in good health. The CDR3: CASSQTTGGNTEAFF. DNA for the CDR3: TGTGCCAGCAGCCAGACCACAGGGGGGAACACTGAAGCTTTCTTT.